The 25 T cell receptor beta chains presented below share a single source sample, sequenced in a study of T cells in Graves' hyperthyroidism and ophthalmopathy. Authors of the study amplified TCR beta CDR3 regions from RNA transcripts. TCR CDR3 underwent first-round RT-PCR with the HTBI primer set. TCRdb redid the calling of the multiplex PCR reads with MiXCR, one entry per CDR3 protein. The data contain around 800,000 distinct CDR3 sequences, 35% to 45% of them seen just once; the ten biggest clones take up approximately 8.7%. What was sequenced was blood. The receptors shown here come from a man between 18 and 29 years old with Graves' hyperthyroidism.

This rearrangement joins TRBV29-1 to TRBJ1-1; no definite D call. The CDR3 extends over 13 amino acids. Per germline, CDR1 SQVTM and CDR2 ANQGSEA. With 3 bases removed from V and 1 base from J, the gap between germline ends came to 9 bases. The CDR3 coding sequence is TGCAGCGTTGATGTGATGGGGAACACTGAAGCTTTCTTT. Protein sequence: CSVDVMGNTEAFF.

Comments on this clonotype: This may arise from a read error, as a much more abundant clone is one base away. This chain connects TRBV10-2 to TRBJ1-1; 7 bases map to TRBD1. Germline V lookup: CDR1 WSHSY, CDR2 SAAADI. The CDR3 sequence is 14 residues long. The CDR3 reads CASGDPTGPTEAFF. Written as DNA, the CDR3 is TGCGCCAGCGGTGACCCGACAGGGCCGACTGAAGCTTTCTTT.

The chain recombines TRBV10-3 with TRBJ1-6; unclear D gene. Germline CDR1 reads ENHRY; CDR2 reads SYGVKD. The ends were cut back, 2 bases at V and 5 bases at J, with 4 bases in the middle. The CDR3 is made up of 13 amino acids. CDR3: CAISEGDNSPLHF. CDR3 DNA: TGTGCCATCAGTGAGGGCGATAATTCACCCCTCCACTTT.

In DNA form, the CDR3 reads TGTGCCAGCACCCCCAGGGCAGGGAGCCTGGGAGAGCAGTACTTC. Translation: CASTPRAGSLGEQYF. V gene TRBV24-1 combines with J gene TRBJ2-7, with D perhaps given as TRBD1 or TRBD2 (5 bases each). Germline CDR1 and CDR2: KGHDR and SFDVKD. The CDR3 consists of 15 residues. With 11 bases removed from V and 7 bases from J, the gap between germline ends came to 26 bases.

In the case of this clonotype: This may be a read error, as it is one base from a much larger clone. This chain links TRBV7-2 with TRBJ1-4; 7 nucleotides align to TRBD1. Germline V gene lookup returns CDR1 SGHTA and CDR2 FQGNSA. V lost 5 bases and J lost 2; bases outside the gene matches: 5. The length of the CDR3 is 15 residues. CDR3 sequence reads: CASSAEQGTNEKLFF. CDR3 nucleotides: TGTGCCAGCAGCGCGGAACAGGGGACTAATGAAAAACTGTTTTTT.

In this sample, this clonotype turned up a few times. The chain recombines TRBV25-1 with TRBJ2-7, with 13 bases identical to TRBD2. Germline lookup yields CDR1 MGHDK and CDR2 SYGVNS. Germline trimming cut 8 bases from V and 5 bases from J; bases unmatched to any gene: 6. The CDR3 covers 14 residues. Here the CDR3 DNA reads TGTGCCAGCGGACTAGCGGGGGCGAAAAACGAGCAGTACTTC. It is translated as CASGLAGAKNEQYF.

The rearrangement links TRBV24-1 to TRBJ2-3; the D is unclear. V lost 5 bases and J 1 base, leaving 6 bases between the germline ends. The CDR3 spans 13 residues. The germline gives CDR1 KGHDR, CDR2 SFDVKD. In nucleotides, the CDR3 is TGTGCCACCAGTGTCGGACGCACAGATACGCAGTATTTT. It codes for CATSVGRTDTQYF.

This clonotype was recorded at least ten times. The chain combines TRBV29-1 with TRBJ2-7; possible D gene TRBD1, 6 bases. This CDR3 is built from 13 residues. Trimming removed 5 bases from V and 0 bases from J, with 11 bases in between. Germline V gene data show CDR1 as SQVTM and CDR2 as ANQGSEA. This CDR3 reads CSVYRDNSYEQYF. The DNA for the CDR3 is TGCAGCGTTTACCGGGACAACTCCTACGAGCAGTACTTC.

The chain is built from TRBV5-8 and TRBJ2-5; D possibly uses TRBD1 or TRBD2 (5 bases each). V was clipped by 0 bases and J by 9 bases, with 21 bases between them. The CDR3 consists of 16 residues. Germline V lookup: CDR1 SGHTS, CDR2 YDEGEE. The CDR3 nucleotides read TGTGCCAGCAGCTTGGCGGATGGGGCAGCCGGACTTCCCCAGTACTTC. Amino acids: CASSLADGAAGLPQYF.

V and J are TRBV9 and TRBJ1-1; D unresolved. Trimming shortened V by 5 bases and J by 2 bases, and 13 bases separated the two germline ends. The germline CDR1 and CDR2 sequences are SGDLS and YYNGEE. The length of the CDR3 is 14 residues. CDR3 DNA: TGTGCCAGCAGTTCCAGGAATATAAACACTGAAGCTTTCTTT. Amino acids: CASSSRNINTEAFF.

The sample holds many counts of this clonotype. This chain links TRBV19 with TRBJ1-2, with 7 bases matching TRBD1. The CDR3 is 15 amino acids. Germline V gene lookup returns CDR1 LNHDA and CDR2 SQIVND (reference sequence). J lost 1 base, V lost 6 bases, and 8 bases had no gene match. CDR3 region: CASRVPGQLNYGYTF. In DNA form, the CDR3 reads TGTGCCAGTAGGGTTCCGGGACAGCTTAACTATGGCTACACCTTC.

The count of this clonotype is one. This rearrangement joins TRBV9 to TRBJ2-2, with D unresolved. Germline V gene lookup returns CDR1 SGDLS and CDR2 YYNGEE. V shed 0 bases and J shed 7 bases, with 13 bases lying between them. The CDR3 runs to 15 residues. CDR3 amino acids: CASSVEASSGGELFF. The CDR3 bases are TGTGCCAGCAGCGTAGAAGCCAGTTCGGGCGGGGAGCTGTTTTTT.

About this clonotype itself: A much larger clone sits a single nucleotide away, making a read error possible. This chain uses TRBV9 with TRBJ1-6; D is uncertain. Germline V lookup: CDR1 SGDLS, CDR2 YYNGEE. CDR3 length: 14 residues. CDR3 bases: TGTGTCAGCAGCGTAGTGGCAGAAAATTCACCCCTCCACTTT. This translates into CVSSVVAENSPLHF.

The table lists this clonotype with many counts. The rearrangement uses TRBV20-1 and TRBJ1-2; 8 nucleotides line up with TRBD1. The J segment lost 8 bases and the V segment lost 3 bases, leaving 8 bases of the junction unmatched. Per germline, CDR1 DFQATT and CDR2 SNEGSKA (reference sequence). The CDR3 sequence is 13 residues long. The CDR3 is CSASPDRESGYTF. The DNA for the CDR3 is TGCAGTGCTAGCCCGGACAGGGAGTCCGGCTACACCTTC.

The V and J genes are TRBV4-1 and TRBJ2-5, with D possibly matching TRBD1 (6 bases). With 0 bases removed from V and 1 base from J, the gap between germline ends came to 15 bases. This CDR3 is 17 amino acids long. The germline gives CDR1 MGHRA, CDR2 YSYEKL. CDR3 region: CASSQDIARDTQETQYF. Written as DNA, the CDR3 is TGCGCCAGCAGCCAAGATATAGCCAGGGACACCCAAGAGACCCAGTACTTC.

With regard to this clonotype: Given a much more abundant clone one base away, this may be a read error. This rearrangement joins TRBV19 to TRBJ1-5; D gene uncertain. The CDR3 consists of 14 residues. Trimming left V 7 bases short and J 4 bases short, with 14 bases between. Germline-derived CDR1 and CDR2 are LNHDA and SQIVND (reference sequence). Written as DNA, the CDR3 is TGTGCCAGTACGACCCCAGACGGGAATCAGCCCCAGCATTTT. Its protein product is CASTTPDGNQPQHF.

This clonotype was seen a few times. The V and J genes are TRBV7-6 and TRBJ1-1, with D tentatively TRBD1 (5 bases). The germline gives CDR1 SGHVS, CDR2 FNYEAQ. CDR3 length: 15 amino acids. The V gene lost 5 bases and the J gene lost 5 bases, with 18 bases spanning the gap. This CDR3 is CASSAVIGGDTEAFF. The CDR3 DNA follows: TGTGCCAGCAGCGCGGTTATTGGAGGGGATACTGAAGCTTTCTTT. The entire variable domain, with the rest obtained from reference TRBV7-6 and TRBJ1-1, is as follows: GAGVSQSPRYKVTKRGQDVALRCDPISGHVSLYWYRQALGQGPEFLTYFNYEAQQDKSGLPNDRFSAERPEGSISTLTIQRTEQRDSAMYRCASSAVIGGDTEAFFGQGTRLTVV.

The J gene is TRBJ2-5, the V gene TRBV20-1; 7 nucleotides match TRBD1. The germline CDR1 and CDR2 sequences are DFQATT and SNEGSKA (reference sequence). Trimming removed 1 base from V and 4 bases from J; junction bases left unmatched: 3. The CDR3 covers 13 residues. CDR3 coding DNA: TGCAGTGCTAGAGGGGGACAGAGAGAGACCCAGTACTTC. It yields the protein CSARGGQRETQYF.

In regard to this clonotype: Possible read error: a much larger clone is one base away. This chain connects TRBV7-6 to TRBJ2-6, with D maybe TRBD2 (6 bases). The CDR3 contains 18 residues. Germline V gene sequence: CDR1 SGHVS, CDR2 FNYEAQ. V dropped 5 bases and J dropped 1 base, with 18 bases sitting between them. The CDR3 here is CASSPGERKLSGANVLTF. DNA of the CDR3: TGTGCCAGCAGCCCGGGGGAGCGAAAGCTTTCTGGGGCCAACGTCCTGACTTTC. The entire variable domain, with the rest obtained from reference TRBV7-6 and TRBJ2-6, is as follows: GAGVSQSPRYKVTKRGQDVALRCDPISGHVSLYWYRQALGQGPEFLTYFNYEAQQDKSGLPNDRFSAERPEGSISTLTIQRTEQRDSAMYRCASSPGERKLSGANVLTFGAGSRLTVL.

In its sample, this clonotype was seen a few times. The genes are TRBV9 and TRBJ1-1; no definite D call. V lost 5 bases and J lost 2, with 13 bases in between. This CDR3 region has 14 residues. CDR1 is SGDLS, CDR2 YYNGEE, per germline. Here the CDR3 reads CASSESAANTEAFF. The CDR3 DNA reads as TGTGCCAGCAGTGAATCGGCGGCCAACACTGAAGCTTTCTTT.

This clonotype was observed at least ten times. The chain employs TRBV7-8 and TRBJ2-6; D remains ambiguous. CDR3 length: 16 amino acids. Germline CDR1 and CDR2: SGHVS and FQNEAQ. V was trimmed by 4 bases and J by 2 bases, leaving 12 bases between them. CDR3 amino acids: CASSWIGPTGANVLTF. DNA of the CDR3: TGTGCCAGCAGCTGGATAGGTCCCACTGGGGCCAACGTCCTGACTTTC.

The chain has TRBV5-1 and TRBJ2-2; 7 nucleotides agree with TRBD1. Losses at the gene ends were 5 bases for V and 1 base for J; bases not matched to a gene: 8. This CDR3 region has 16 residues. CDR1 is SGHRS, CDR2 YFSETQ, per germline. The CDR3 DNA reads as TGCGCCAGCAGTAATCCGACAGGGCGGAACACCGGGGAGCTGTTTTTT. As protein: CASSNPTGRNTGELFF.

The DNA of the CDR3 is TGTGCCAGCAGTCTGTACAGGGGAAACACTGAAGCTTTCTTT. It encodes CASSLYRGNTEAFF. The chain has TRBV6-5 and TRBJ1-1, with TRBD1 matching 7 bases. This CDR3 is 14 amino acids long. Germline-derived CDR1 and CDR2 are MNHEY and SVGAGI. V trimming: 5 bases; J trimming: 2 bases; junction bases outside the gene matches: 5.

This clonotype came up many times. One end of the junction does not line up with germline, which may come from a read error. The V call is TRBV12-3 or TRBV12-4, the J call TRBJ1-6; D remains ambiguous. This CDR3 spans 14 amino acids. The CDR3 DNA reads as TGCGCCAGCAGCTTGGGCACCCCTAATTCACCCCTCCACTTT. Translated, it gives CASSLGTPNSPLHF.

Ten or more counts support this clonotype. The genes are TRBV7-4 and TRBJ1-1; TRBD1 might be the D (6 bases). This CDR3 contains 15 residues. The V and J ends lost 5 bases and 1 base respectively, with 14 bases between them. CDR1 and CDR2 from the germline V gene are SGHVT and SQSDAQ. CDR3 region: CASSPRQDRNTEAFF. The CDR3 bases are TGTGCCAGCAGCCCGCGACAGGACCGGAACACTGAAGCTTTCTTT.